This entry concerns a single T cell receptor (beta chain). The antigen is undetermined. These data originate in a study of monozygotic twins with inflammatory bowel disease. Whole-study findings and limits: Healthy co-twins showed greater TCRbeta diversity (inverse Simpson) than IBD patients. Resolution of different T cell subtypes was not achieved.

UMIs with a 6-nucleotide sample barcode were added by template switching. TCRdb reanalyzed the 5' RACE reads and collapses them to one entry per CDR3 protein, without DNA. The repertoire shows approximately 400,000 distinct CDR3 sequences; the top ten hold around 2.5%. The germline CDR1 and CDR2 sequences are KGHSH and LQKENI. The CDR3 covers 17 residues. Total RNA was isolated from whole blood without T cell sorting. Sample: blood. The J gene is TRBJ2-3, the V gene TRBV18; TCRdb proposes TRBD2, but this gene call is untestable without DNA. The receptor was isolated from a human donor with ulcerative colitis or Crohn's disease, or a healthy co-twin of an affected twin (not recorded which). CDR3: CASTGPNGRARADTQYF.